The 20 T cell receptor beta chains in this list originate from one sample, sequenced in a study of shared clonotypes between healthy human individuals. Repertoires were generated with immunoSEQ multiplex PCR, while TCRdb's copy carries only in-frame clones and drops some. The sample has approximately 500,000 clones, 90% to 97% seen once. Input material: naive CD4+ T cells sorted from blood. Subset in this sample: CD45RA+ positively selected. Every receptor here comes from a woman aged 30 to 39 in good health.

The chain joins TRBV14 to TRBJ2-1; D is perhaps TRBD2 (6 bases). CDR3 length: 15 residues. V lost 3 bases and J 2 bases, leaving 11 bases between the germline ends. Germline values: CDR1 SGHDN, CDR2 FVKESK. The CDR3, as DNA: TGTGCCAGCAGCCACTTAGCGGATGCCTACAATGAGCAGTTCTTC. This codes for CASSHLADAYNEQFF.

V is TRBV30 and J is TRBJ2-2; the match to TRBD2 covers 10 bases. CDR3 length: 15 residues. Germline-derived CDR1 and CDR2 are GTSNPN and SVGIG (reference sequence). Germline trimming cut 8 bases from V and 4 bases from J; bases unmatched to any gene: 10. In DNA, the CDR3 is TGTGCCCAGGAACCTAGCGGGGGAAGCACCGGGGAGCTGTTTTTT. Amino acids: CAQEPSGGSTGELFF. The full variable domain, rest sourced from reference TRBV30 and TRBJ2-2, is SQTIHQWPATLVQPVGSPLSLECTVEGTSNPNLYWYRQAAGRGLQLLFYSVGIGQISSEVPQNLSASRPQDRQFILSSKKLLLSDSGFYLCAQEPSGGSTGELFFGEGSRLTVL.

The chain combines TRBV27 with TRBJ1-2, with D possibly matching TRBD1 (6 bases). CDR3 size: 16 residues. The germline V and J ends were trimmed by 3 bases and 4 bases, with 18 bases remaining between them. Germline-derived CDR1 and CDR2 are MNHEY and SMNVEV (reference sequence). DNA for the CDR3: TGTGCCAGCAGTTTTGGGTCTGGGGGGCTGGGCTATGGCTACACCTTC. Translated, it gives CASSFGSGGLGYGYTF.

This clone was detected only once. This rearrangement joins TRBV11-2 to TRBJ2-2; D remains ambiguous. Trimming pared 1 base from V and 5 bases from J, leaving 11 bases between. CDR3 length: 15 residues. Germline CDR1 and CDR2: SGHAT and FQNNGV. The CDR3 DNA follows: TGTGCCAGCAGCTTAGCAGGACGGCCAACCGGGGAGCTGTTTTTT. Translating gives CASSLAGRPTGELFF.

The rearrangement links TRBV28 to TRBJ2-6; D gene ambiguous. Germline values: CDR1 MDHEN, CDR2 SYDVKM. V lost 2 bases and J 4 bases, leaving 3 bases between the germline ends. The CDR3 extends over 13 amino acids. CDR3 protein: CASSLQGANVLTF. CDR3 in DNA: TGTGCCAGCAGTTTACAGGGGGCCAACGTCCTGACTTTC.

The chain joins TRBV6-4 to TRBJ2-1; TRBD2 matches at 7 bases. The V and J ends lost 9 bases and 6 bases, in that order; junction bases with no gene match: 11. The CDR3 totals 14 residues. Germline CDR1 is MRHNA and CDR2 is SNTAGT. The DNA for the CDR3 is TGTGCCAGAATTGCGGGAGCGAGTTGCAATGAGCAGTTCTTC. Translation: CARIAGASCNEQFF.

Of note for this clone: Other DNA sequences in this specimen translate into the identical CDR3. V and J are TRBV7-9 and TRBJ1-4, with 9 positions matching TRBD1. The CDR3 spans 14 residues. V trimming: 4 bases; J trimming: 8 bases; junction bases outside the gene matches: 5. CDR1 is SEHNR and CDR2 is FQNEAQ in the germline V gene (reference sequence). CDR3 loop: CASSSGQGSEKLFF. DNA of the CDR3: TGTGCCAGCAGCTCTGGACAGGGGAGCGAAAAACTGTTTTTT.

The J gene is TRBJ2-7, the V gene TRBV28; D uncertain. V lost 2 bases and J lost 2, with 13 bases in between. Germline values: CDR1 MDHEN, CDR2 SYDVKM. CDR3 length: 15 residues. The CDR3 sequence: CASSLSEYSAYEQYF. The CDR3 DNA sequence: TGTGCCAGCAGTTTAAGTGAGTACTCCGCCTACGAGCAGTACTTC.

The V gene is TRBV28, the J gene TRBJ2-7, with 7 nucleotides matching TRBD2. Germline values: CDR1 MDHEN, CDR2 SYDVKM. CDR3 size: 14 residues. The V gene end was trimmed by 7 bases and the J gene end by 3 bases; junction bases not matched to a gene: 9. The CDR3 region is CASIGGRALYEQYF. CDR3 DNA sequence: TGTGCCAGCATCGGGGGGAGGGCCCTCTACGAGCAGTACTTC. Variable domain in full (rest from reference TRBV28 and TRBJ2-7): DVKVTQSSRYLVKRTGEKVFLECVQDMDHENMFWYRQDPGLGLRLIYFSYDVKMKEKGDIPEGYSVSREKKERFSLILESASTNQTSMYLCASIGGRALYEQYFGPGTRLTVT.

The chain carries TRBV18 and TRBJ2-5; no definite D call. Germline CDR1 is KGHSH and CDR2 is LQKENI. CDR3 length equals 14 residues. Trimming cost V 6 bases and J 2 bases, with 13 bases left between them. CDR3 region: CASSPGRPQETQYF. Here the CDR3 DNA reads TGTGCCAGCTCTCCCGGACGGCCACAAGAGACCCAGTACTTC. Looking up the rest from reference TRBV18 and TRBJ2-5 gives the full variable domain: NAGVMQNPRHLVRRRGQEARLRCSPMKGHSHVYWYRQLPEEGLKFMVYLQKENIIDESGMPKERFSAEFPKEGPSILRIQQVVRGDSAAYFCASSPGRPQETQYFGPGTRLLVL.

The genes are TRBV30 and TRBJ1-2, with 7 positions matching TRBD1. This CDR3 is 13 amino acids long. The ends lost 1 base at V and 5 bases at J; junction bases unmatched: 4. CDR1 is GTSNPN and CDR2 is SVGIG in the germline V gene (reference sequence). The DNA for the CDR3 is TGTGCCTGGAGTGGACAGGGCTATTATGGCTACACCTTC. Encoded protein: CAWSGQGYYGYTF.

Written as DNA, the CDR3 is TGTGCCAGCAGTTTCTTGACTAGCGCCCAAGAGACCCAGTACTTC. Amino acids: CASSFLTSAQETQYF. This rearrangement joins TRBV28 to TRBJ2-5; 8 bases are shared with TRBD2. Germline-derived CDR1 and CDR2 are MDHEN and SYDVKM. There are 15 residues in the CDR3. Trimming at V came to 3 bases and at J to 1 base, leaving 4 bases not matched to a gene.

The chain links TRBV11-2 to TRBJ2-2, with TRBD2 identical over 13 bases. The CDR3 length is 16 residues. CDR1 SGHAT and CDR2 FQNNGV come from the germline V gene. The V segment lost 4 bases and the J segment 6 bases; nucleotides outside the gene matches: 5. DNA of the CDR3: TGTGCCAGCAGCTCCCTCACTAGCGGGAGGGCCGGGGAGCTGTTTTTT. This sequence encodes CASSSLTSGRAGELFF.

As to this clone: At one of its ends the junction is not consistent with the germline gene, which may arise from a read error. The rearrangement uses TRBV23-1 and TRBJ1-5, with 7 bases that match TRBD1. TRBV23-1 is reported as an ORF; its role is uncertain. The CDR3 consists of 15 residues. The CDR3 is CASTQDREGDQPQHF. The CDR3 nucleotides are TGCGCCAGCACTCAAGACAGGGAGGGGGATCAGCCCCAGCATTTT.

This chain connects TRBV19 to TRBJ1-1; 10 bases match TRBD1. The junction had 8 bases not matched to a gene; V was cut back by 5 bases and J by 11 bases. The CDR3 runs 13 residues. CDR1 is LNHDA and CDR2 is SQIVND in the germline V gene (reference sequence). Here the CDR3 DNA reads TGTGCCAGTAGTGCGAGGGACAGGGGTTGGGCTTTCTTT. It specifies CASSARDRGWAFF.

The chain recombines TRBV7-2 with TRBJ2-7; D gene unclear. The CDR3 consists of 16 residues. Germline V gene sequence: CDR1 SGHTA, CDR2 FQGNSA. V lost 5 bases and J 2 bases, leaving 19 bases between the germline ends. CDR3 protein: CASSPPAGWEPYEQYF. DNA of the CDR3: TGTGCCAGCAGCCCGCCTGCTGGGTGGGAACCCTACGAGCAGTACTTC.

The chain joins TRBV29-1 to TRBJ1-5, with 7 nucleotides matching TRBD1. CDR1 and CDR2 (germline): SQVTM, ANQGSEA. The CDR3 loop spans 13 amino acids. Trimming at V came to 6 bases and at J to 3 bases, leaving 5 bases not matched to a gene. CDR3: CSVSGQPNQPQHF. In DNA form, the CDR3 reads TGCAGCGTATCGGGACAGCCCAATCAGCCCCAGCATTTT.

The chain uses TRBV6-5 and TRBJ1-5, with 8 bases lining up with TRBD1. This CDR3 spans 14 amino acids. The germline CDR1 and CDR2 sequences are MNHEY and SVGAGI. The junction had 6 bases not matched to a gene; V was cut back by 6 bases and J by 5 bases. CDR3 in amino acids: CASRRTGPDQPQHF. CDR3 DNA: TGTGCCAGCAGGAGGACAGGGCCCGATCAGCCCCAGCATTTT.

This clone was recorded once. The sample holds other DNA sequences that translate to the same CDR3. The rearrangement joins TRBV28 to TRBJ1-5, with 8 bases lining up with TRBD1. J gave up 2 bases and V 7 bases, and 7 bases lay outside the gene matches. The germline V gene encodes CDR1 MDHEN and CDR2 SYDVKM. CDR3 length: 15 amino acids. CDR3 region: CASTPGQGGNQPQHF. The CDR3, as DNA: TGTGCCAGCACCCCTGGACAGGGTGGCAATCAGCCCCAGCATTTT.

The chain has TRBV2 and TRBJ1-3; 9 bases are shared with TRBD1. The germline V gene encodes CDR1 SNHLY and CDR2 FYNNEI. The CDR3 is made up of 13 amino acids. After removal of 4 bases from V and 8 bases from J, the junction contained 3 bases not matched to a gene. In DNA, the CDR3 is TGTGCCAGCAGTGCGACAGGGGGGGACACCATATATTTT. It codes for CASSATGGDTIYF.